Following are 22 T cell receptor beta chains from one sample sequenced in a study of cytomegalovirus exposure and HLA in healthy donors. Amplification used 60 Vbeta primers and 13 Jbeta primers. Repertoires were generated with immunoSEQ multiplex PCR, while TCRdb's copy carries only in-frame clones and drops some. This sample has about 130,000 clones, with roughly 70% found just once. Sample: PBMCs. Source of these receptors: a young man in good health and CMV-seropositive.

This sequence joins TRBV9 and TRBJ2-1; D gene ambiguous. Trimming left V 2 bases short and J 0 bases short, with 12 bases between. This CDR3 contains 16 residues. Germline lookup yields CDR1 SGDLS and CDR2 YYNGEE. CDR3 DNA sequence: TGTGCCAGCAGCGTCTCAGATCTCCTCTCCTACAATGAGCAGTTCTTC. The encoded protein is CASSVSDLLSYNEQFF.

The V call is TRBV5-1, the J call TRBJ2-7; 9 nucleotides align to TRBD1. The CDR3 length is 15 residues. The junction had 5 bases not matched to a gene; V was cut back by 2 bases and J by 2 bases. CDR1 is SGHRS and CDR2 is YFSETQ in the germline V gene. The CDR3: CASSFRQGDPYEQYF. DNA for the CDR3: TGCGCCAGCAGCTTTCGACAGGGGGACCCCTACGAGCAGTACTTC. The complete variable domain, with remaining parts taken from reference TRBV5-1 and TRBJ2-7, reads KAGVTQTPRYLIKTRGQQVTLSCSPISGHRSVSWYQQTPGQGLQFLFEYFSETQRNKGNFPGRFSGRQFSNSRSEMNVSTLELGDSALYLCASSFRQGDPYEQYFGPGTRLTVT.

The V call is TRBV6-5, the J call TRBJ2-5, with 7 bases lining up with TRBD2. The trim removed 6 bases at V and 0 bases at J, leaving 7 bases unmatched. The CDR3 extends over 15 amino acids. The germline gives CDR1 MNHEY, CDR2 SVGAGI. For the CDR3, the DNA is TGTGCCAGCAGCCCGGTGGGGGGGAACCAAGAGACCCAGTACTTC. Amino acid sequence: CASSPVGGNQETQYF.

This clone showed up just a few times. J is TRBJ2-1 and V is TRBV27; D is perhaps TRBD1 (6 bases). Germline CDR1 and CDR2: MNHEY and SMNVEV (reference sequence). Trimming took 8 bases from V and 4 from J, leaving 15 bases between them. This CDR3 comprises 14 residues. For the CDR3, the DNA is TGTGCCAGCGGGGGAGACGGGACATACAATGAGCAGTTCTTC. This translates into CASGGDGTYNEQFF.

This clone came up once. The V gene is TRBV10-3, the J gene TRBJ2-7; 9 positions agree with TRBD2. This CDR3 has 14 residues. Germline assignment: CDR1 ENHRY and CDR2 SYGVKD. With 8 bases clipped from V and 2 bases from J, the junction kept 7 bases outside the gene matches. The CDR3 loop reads CAIAPSGGTYEQYF. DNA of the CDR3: TGTGCCATCGCCCCCAGCGGGGGGACCTACGAGCAGTACTTC.

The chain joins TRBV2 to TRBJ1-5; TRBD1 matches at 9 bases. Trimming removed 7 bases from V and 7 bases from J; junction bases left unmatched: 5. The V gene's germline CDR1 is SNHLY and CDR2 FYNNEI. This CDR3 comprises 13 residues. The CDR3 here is CASNPGQGQPQHF. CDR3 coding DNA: TGTGCCAGCAATCCGGGACAGGGACAGCCCCAGCATTTT.

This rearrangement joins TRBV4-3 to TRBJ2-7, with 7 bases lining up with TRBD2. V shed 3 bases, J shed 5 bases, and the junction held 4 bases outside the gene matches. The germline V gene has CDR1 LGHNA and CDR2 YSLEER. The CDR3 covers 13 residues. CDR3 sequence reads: CASSHREVDEQYF. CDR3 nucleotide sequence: TGCGCCAGCAGCCATCGGGAGGTCGACGAGCAGTACTTC.

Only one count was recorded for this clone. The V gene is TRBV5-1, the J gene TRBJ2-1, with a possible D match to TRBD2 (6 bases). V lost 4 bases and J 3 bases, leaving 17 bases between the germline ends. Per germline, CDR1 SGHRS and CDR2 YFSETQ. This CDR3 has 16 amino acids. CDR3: CASSLMSGGSYNEQFF. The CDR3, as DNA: TGCGCCAGCAGCCTTATGAGTGGGGGGAGCTACAATGAGCAGTTCTTC.

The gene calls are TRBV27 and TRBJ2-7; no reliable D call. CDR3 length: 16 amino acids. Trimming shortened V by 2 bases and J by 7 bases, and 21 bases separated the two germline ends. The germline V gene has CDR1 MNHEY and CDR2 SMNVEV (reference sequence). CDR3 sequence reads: CASSLGVPAVAAEQYF. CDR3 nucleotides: TGTGCCAGCAGTTTAGGAGTTCCGGCAGTCGCGGCTGAGCAGTACTTC.

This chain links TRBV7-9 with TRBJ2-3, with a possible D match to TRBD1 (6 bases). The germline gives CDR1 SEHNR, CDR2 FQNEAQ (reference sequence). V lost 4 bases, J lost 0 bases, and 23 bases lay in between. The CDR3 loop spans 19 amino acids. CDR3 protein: CASSSRGGRRTTSTDTQYF. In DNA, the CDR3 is TGTGCCAGCAGCTCCAGAGGGGGACGGAGGACCACTAGCACAGATACGCAGTATTTT.

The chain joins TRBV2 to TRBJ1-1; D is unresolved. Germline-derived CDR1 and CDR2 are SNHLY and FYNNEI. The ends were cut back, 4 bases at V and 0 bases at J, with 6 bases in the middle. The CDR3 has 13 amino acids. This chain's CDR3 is CASSVGLNTEAFF. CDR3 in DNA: TGTGCCAGCAGTGTCGGGTTGAACACTGAAGCTTTCTTT.

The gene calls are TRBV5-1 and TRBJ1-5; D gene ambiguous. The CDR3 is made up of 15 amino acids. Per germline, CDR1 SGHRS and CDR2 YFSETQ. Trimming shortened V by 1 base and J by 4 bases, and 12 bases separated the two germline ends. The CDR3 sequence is CASSLFGERNQPQHF. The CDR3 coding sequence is TGCGCCAGCAGCTTGTTTGGGGAGAGGAATCAGCCCCAGCATTTT.

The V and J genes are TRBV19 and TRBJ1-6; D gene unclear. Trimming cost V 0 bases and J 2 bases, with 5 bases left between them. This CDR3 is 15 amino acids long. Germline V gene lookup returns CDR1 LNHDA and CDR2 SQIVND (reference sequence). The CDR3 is CASSIDGAYNSPLHF. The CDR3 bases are TGTGCCAGTAGTATAGACGGGGCCTATAATTCACCCCTCCACTTT.

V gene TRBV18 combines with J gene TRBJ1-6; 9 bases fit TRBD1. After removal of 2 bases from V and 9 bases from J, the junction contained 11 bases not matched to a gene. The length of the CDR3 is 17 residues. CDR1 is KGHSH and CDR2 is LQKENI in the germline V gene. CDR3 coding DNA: TGTGCCAGCTCACCAATACCGCCCGGGACAGGGTTTTCACCCCTCCACTTT. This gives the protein CASSPIPPGTGFSPLHF.

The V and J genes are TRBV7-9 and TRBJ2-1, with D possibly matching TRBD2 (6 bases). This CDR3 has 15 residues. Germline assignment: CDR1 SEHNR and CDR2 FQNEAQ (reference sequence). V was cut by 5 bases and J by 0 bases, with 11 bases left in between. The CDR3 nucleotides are TGTGCCAGCAGCCCGGGACTTGTCTCCTACAATGAGCAGTTCTTC. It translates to CASSPGLVSYNEQFF.

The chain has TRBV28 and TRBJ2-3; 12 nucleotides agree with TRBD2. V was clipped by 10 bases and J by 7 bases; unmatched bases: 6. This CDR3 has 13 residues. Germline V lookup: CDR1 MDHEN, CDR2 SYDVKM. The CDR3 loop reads CATILAGGNTQYF. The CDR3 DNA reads TGTGCCACCATCCTAGCGGGGGGGAATACGCAGTATTTT.

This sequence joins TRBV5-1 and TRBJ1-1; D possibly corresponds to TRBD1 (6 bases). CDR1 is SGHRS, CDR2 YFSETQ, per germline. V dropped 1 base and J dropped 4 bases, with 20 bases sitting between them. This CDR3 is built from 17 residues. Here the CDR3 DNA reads TGCGCCAGCAGCTTGCCCGGGACACACAGGGAAGGCACTGAAGCTTTCTTT. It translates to CASSLPGTHREGTEAFF.

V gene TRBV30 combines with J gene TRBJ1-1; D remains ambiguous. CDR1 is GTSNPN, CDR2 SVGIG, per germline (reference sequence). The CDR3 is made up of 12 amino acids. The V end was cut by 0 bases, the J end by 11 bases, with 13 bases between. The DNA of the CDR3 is TGTGCCTGGAGTGTAAGGAGTGGTCGGGCTTTCTTT. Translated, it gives CAWSVRSGRAFF.

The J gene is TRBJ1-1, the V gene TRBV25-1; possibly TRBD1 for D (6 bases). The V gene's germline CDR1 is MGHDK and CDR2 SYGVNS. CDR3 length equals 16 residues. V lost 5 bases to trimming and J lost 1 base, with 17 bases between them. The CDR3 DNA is TGTGCCAGCAGTATGTCCGGACAGAAGCGGAACACTGAAGCTTTCTTT. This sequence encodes CASSMSGQKRNTEAFF.

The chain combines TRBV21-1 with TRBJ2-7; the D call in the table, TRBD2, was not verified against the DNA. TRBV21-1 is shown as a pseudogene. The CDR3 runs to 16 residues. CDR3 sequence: CASSKGGTSGTYEQYF. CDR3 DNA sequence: TGTGCCAGCAGCAAAGGAGGGACTAGCGGGACCTACGAGCAGTACTTC.

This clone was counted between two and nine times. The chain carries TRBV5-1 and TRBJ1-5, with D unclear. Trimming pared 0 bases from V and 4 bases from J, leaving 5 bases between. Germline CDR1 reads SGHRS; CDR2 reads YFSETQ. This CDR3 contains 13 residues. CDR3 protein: CASSLELNQPQHF. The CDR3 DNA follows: TGCGCCAGCAGCTTGGAACTTAATCAGCCCCAGCATTTT.

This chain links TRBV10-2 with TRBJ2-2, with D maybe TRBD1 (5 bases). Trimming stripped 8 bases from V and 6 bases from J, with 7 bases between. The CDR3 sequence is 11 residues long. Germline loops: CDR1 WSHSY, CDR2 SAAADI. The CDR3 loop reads CASEGAGELFF. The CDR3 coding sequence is TGCGCCAGCGAAGGGGCCGGGGAGCTGTTTTTT.